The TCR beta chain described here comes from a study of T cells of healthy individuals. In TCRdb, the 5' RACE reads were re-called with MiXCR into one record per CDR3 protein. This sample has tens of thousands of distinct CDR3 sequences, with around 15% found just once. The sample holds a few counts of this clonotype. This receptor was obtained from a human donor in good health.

CDR3: CSARSSSGGANEQYF. The CDR3 DNA sequence: TGCAGTGCAAGATCTTCTAGCGGGGGGGCCAACGAGCAGTACTTC. This rearrangement joins TRBV20-1 to TRBJ2-7; 12 nucleotides agree with TRBD2. The trim removed 6 bases at V and 5 bases at J, leaving 11 bases unmatched. From germline, CDR1 is DFQATT and CDR2 SNEGSKA (reference sequence). This CDR3 region has 15 residues.